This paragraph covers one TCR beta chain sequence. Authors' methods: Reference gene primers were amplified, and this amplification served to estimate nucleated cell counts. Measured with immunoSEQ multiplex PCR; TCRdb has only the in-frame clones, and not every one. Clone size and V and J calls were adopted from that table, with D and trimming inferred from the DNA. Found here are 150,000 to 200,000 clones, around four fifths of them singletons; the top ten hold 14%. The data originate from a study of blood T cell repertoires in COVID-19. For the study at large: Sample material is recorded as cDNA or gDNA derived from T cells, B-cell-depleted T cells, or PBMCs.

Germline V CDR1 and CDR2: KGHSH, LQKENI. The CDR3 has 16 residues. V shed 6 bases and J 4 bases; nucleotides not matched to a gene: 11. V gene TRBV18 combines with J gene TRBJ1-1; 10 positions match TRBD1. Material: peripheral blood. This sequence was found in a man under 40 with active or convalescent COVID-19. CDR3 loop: CASSSRSGTGVTEAFF. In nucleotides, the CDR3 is TGTGCCAGCTCCTCACGCTCGGGGACAGGGGTCACTGAAGCTTTCTTT.